This T cell receptor (beta chain) was profiled in a study of blood T cell repertoires in COVID-19. Across the study: The United States, Italy and Spain supplied acute and convalescent COVID-19 samples. Sample material is recorded as cDNA or gDNA derived from T cells, B-cell-depleted T cells, or PBMCs.

V was pared by 4 bases and J by 5 bases, with 2 bases of the junction left unmatched. This CDR3 contains 14 residues. The germline gives CDR1 LGHNA, CDR2 YSLEER. As handled by the study authors: Reference gene primer amplification in the assay estimated nucleated cell counts. Sequencing used immunoSEQ multiplex PCR; TCRdb keeps in-frame clones, though not all of them. The V and J calls and clone size were taken over from that table, and D and trimming were inferred from the DNA. The sample lists fewer than 75,000 clones, under 95% occurring once. This sequence was found in a human donor in a cohort sampled during active COVID-19. Input material: peripheral blood. The chain carries TRBV4-3 and TRBJ2-1, with 10 positions matching TRBD2. The DNA of the CDR3 is TGCGCCAGCAGCCCCCTAGCGGGAGACAATGAGCAGTTCTTC. The encoded protein is CASSPLAGDNEQFF.